Presented here are 9 T cell receptor beta chains from one specimen sequenced in a study of CD8 T cells in Susac syndrome. RNA in amounts of about 0.45 to 1 ug was reverse transcribed with random hexamers. TCRdb reprocessed the immunoSEQ multiplex PCR reads with MiXCR, giving one entry per CDR3 protein. The sample includes about 160,000 distinct CDR3 sequences, approximately 94% of them seen just once. Source material: CD4+ T cells from PBMCs. The receptors stem from a human donor with multiple sclerosis.

This clonotype has just one count. V gene TRBV5-4 combines with J gene TRBJ1-1; the D is unclear. Germline V lookup: CDR1 SGHNT, CDR2 YYREEE (reference sequence). This CDR3 spans 13 amino acids. The V and J ends lost 5 bases and 0 bases respectively, with 8 bases between them. CDR3 DNA sequence: TGTGCCAGCAGTTACGTGATGAACACTGAAGCTTTCTTT. Its protein is CASSYVMNTEAFF.

The V call is TRBV6-6, the J call TRBJ2-5; D uncertain. This CDR3 comprises 12 residues. Germline V gene lookup returns CDR1 MNHNY and CDR2 SVGAGI (reference sequence). With 7 bases removed from V and 4 bases from J, the gap between germline ends came to 10 bases. CDR3 coding DNA: TGTGCCAGCACCACAAGCCCAGAGACCCAGTACTTC. Its protein product is CASTTSPETQYF.

The rearrangement links TRBV20-1 to TRBJ1-4; D call uncertain. CDR1 is DFQATT, CDR2 SNEGSKA, per germline (reference sequence). With 5 bases removed from V and 7 bases from J, the gap between germline ends came to 11 bases. The CDR3 has 12 amino acids. As DNA, the CDR3 is TGCAGTGCTGCGGGATTTGGTGAAAAACTGTTTTTT. Its protein product is CSAAGFGEKLFF.

The genes are TRBV7-2 and TRBJ1-1; no definite D call. The CDR3 consists of 15 residues. Germline CDR1 SGHTA, CDR2 FQGNSA. V gave up 1 base and J gave up 2 bases, with 11 bases separating them. The chain's CDR3 is CASSLVVGLNTEAFF. CDR3 DNA sequence: TGTGCCAGCAGCTTAGTGGTCGGGTTAAACACTGAAGCTTTCTTT. The entire variable domain, with the rest obtained from reference TRBV7-2 and TRBJ1-1, is as follows: GAGVSQSPSNKVTEKGKDVELRCDPISGHTALYWYRQSLGQGLEFLIYFQGNSAPDKSGLPSDRFSAERTGGSVSTLTIQRTQQEDSAVYLCASSLVVGLNTEAFFGQGTRLTVV.

This chain joins TRBV2 and TRBJ1-5; D not certain. The CDR3 sequence is 12 residues long. V was shortened by 0 bases and J by 6 bases, with 3 bases between the two germline ends. CDR1 and CDR2 from the germline V gene are SNHLY and FYNNEI. DNA of the CDR3: TGTGCCAGCAGTGAAGCGGTTCAGCCCCAGCATTTT. Its protein is CASSEAVQPQHF.

V gene TRBV15 combines with J gene TRBJ1-1; D gene unclear. Germline V CDR1 and CDR2: LNHNV, YYDKDF (reference sequence). The CDR3 length is 13 residues. V was cut by 5 bases and J by 13 bases, with 20 bases left in between. The CDR3, as DNA: TGTGCCACCAGCGCCCGGGCGCCGAATGAGGTTTTCTTT. This encodes CATSARAPNEVFF.

The chain links TRBV9 to TRBJ1-1; no clear D. Between the trimmed V and J ends, which lost 0 bases and 7 bases, there was a span of 10 bases. Germline V gene data show CDR1 as SGDLS and CDR2 as YYNGEE. The CDR3 runs 13 residues. CDR3 loop: CASSVAGSDEAFF. The CDR3 DNA sequence: TGTGCCAGCAGCGTAGCAGGCAGCGATGAAGCTTTCTTT.

The chain recombines TRBV30 with TRBJ1-1; D is unclear. CDR1 and CDR2 from the germline V gene are GTSNPN and SVGIG (reference sequence). The V end was cut by 8 bases, the J end by 4 bases, with 11 bases between. The CDR3 runs 11 residues. Here the CDR3 reads CAIQRSTEAFF. The CDR3 DNA is TGTGCCATCCAGAGAAGCACTGAAGCTTTCTTT.

The chain joins TRBV6-6 to TRBJ1-2; TRBD1 is a possible D gene (6 bases). Germline CDR1 reads MNHNY; CDR2 reads SVGAGI (reference sequence). Deletions cut 6 bases from V and 6 bases from J, with 11 bases between. This CDR3 is built from 12 residues. The CDR3 region has the DNA TGTGCCAGCAGCCAACAGGGCCATGGCTACACCTTC. This gives the protein CASSQQGHGYTF.